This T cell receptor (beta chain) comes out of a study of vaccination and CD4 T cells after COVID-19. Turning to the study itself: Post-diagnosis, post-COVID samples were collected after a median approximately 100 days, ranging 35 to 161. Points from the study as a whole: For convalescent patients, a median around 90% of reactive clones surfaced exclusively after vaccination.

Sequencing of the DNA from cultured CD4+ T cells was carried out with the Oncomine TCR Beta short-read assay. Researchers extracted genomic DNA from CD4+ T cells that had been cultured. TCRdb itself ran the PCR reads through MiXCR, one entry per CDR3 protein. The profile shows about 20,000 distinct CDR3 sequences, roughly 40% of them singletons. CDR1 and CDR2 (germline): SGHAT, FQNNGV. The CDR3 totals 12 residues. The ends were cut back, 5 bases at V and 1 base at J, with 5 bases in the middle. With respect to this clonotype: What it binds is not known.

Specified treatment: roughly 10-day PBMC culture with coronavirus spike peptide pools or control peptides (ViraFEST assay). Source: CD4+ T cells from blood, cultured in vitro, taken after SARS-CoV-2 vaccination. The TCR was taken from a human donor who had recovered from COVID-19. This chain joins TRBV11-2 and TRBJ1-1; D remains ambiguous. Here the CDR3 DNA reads TGTGCCAGCAGCGCCGGGAACACTGAAGCTTTCTTT. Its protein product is CASSAGNTEAFF.